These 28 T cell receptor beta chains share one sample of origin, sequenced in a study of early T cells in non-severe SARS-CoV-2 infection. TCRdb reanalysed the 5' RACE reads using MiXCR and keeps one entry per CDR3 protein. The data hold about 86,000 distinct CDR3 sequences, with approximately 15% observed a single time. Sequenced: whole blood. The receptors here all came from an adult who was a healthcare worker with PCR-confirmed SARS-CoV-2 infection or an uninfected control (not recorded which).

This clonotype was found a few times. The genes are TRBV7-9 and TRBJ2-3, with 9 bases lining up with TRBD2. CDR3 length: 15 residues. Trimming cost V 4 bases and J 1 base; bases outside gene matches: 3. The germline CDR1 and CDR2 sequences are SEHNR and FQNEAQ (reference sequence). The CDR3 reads CASSSQREGTDTQYF. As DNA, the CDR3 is TGTGCCAGCAGCTCACAGCGGGAGGGCACAGATACGCAGTATTTT.

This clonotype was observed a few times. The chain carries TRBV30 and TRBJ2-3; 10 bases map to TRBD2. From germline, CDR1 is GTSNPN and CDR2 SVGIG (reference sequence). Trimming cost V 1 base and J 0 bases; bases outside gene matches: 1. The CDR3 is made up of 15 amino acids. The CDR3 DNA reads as TGTGCCTGGAGTGAACTAGCGGGAAGCACAGATACGCAGTATTTT. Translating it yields CAWSELAGSTDTQYF.

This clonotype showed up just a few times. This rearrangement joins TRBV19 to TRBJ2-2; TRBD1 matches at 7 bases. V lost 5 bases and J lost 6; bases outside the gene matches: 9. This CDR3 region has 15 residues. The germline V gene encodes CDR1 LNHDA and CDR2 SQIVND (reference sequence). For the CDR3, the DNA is TGTGCCAGTAGTCCCTCCAACAGGGGAGCCGGGGAGCTGTTTTTT. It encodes CASSPSNRGAGELFF.

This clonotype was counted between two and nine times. CDR3 in amino acids: CASSWTGEAYEQYF. The CDR3 nucleotides read TGTGCCAGCAGTTGGACAGGGGAGGCCTACGAGCAGTACTTC. V gene TRBV27 combines with J gene TRBJ2-7, with 9 bases matching TRBD1. The CDR3 sequence is 14 residues long. Per germline, CDR1 MNHEY and CDR2 SMNVEV (reference sequence). After removal of 4 bases from V and 2 bases from J, the junction contained 3 bases not matched to a gene.

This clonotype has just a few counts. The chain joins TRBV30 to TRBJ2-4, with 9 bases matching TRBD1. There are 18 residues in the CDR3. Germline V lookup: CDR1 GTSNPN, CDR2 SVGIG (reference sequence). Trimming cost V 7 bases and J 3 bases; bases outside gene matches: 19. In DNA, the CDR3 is TGTGCCTCCTGGACAGGGGCGCCCAGAGTGTGGGGCAAAAACATTCAGTACTTC. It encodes CASWTGAPRVWGKNIQYF.

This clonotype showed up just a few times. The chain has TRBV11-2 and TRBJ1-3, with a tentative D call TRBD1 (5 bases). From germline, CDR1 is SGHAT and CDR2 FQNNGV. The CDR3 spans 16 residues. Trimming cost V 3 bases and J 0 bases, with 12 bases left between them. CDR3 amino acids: CASSFGTTSSGNTIYF. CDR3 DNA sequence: TGTGCCAGCAGCTTCGGGACCACCTCCTCTGGAAACACCATATATTTT.

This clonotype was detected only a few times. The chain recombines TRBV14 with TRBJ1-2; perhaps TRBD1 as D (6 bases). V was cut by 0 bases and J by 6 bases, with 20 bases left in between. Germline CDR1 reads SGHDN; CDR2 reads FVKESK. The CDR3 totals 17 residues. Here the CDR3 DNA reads TGTGCCAGCAGCCAAGACAATCGAGGCGGGGGGCAGGATGGCTACACCTTC. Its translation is CASSQDNRGGGQDGYTF.

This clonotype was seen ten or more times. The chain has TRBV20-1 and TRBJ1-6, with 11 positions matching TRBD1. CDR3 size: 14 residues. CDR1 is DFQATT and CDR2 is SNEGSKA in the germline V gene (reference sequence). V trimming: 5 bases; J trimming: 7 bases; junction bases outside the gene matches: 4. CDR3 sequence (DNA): TGCAGTGCTGGACAGGGGGCAGGGAATTCACCCCTCCACTTT. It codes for CSAGQGAGNSPLHF.

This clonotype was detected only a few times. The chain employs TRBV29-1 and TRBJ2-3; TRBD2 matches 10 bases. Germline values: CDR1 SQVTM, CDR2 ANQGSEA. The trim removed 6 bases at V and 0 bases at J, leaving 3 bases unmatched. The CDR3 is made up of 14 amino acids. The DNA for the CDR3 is TGCAGCGTACGGACTAGCGGTAGCACAGATACGCAGTATTTT. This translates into CSVRTSGSTDTQYF.

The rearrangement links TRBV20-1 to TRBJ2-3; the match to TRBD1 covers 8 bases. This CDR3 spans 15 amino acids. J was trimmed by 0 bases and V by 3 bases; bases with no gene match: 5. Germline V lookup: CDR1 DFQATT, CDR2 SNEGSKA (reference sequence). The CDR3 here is CSASLGQASTDTQYF. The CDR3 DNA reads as TGCAGTGCTAGCCTGGGACAGGCCAGCACAGATACGCAGTATTTT.

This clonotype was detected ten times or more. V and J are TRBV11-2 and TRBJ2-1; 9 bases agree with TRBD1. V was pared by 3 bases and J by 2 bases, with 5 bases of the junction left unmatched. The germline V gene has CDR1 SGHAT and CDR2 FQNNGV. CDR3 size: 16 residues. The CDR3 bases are TGTGCCAGCAGCTTTAGGGACAGGGTCCCCTACAATGAGCAGTTCTTC. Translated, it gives CASSFRDRVPYNEQFF.

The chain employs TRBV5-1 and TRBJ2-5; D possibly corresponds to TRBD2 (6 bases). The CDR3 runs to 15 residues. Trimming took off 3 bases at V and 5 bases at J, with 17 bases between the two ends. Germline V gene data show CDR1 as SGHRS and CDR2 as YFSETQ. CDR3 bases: TGCGCCAGCAGCTCGGGGGACGGGACGACGGAGACCCAGTACTTC. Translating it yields CASSSGDGTTETQYF.

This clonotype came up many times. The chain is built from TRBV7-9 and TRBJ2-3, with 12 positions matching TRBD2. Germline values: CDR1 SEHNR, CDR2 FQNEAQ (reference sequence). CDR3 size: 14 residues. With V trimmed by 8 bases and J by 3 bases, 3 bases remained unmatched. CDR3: CASRTSGTTDTQYF. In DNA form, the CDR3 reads TGTGCCAGCCGGACTAGCGGGACGACAGATACGCAGTATTTT.

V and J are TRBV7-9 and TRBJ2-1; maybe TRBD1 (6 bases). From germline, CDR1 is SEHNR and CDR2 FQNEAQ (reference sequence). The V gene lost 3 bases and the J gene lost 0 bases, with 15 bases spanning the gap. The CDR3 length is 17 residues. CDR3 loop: CASSFPGTRSSYNEQFF. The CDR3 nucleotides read TGTGCCAGCAGCTTCCCCGGGACAAGGAGCTCCTACAATGAGCAGTTCTTC.

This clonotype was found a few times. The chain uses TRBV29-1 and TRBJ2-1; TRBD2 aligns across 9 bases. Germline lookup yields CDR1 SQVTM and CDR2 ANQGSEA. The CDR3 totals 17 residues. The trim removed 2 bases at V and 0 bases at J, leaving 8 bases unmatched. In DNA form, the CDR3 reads TGCAGCGTTGAATTGGCGGGAGGGCCCCTCTCCTACAATGAGCAGTTCTTC. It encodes CSVELAGGPLSYNEQFF.

The CDR3 DNA follows: TGTGCCACCAGCCAACGAGGGATTCGTGGCACCTTC. Amino acids: CATSQRGIRGTF. The genes are TRBV15 and TRBJ1-2; unclear D gene. The length of the CDR3 is 12 residues. V dropped 5 bases and J dropped 13 bases, with 17 bases sitting between them. Looked up from germline, CDR1 is LNHNV and CDR2 is YYDKDF (reference sequence).

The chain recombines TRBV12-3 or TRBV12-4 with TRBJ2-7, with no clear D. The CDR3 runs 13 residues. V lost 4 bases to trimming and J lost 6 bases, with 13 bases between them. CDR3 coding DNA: TGTGCCAGCAGTTCCTCGCAATATGGCGAGCAGTACTTC. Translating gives CASSSSQYGEQYF.

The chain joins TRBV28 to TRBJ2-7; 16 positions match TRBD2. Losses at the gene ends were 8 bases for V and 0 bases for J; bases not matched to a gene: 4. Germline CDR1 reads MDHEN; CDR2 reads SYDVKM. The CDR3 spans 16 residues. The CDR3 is CASGTSGRGASYEQYF. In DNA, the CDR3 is TGTGCCAGCGGGACTAGCGGGAGGGGAGCCTCCTACGAGCAGTACTTC.

CDR3 region: CSVEVARGPWAEAFF. The CDR3 region has the DNA TGCAGCGTTGAAGTTGCCCGGGGCCCTTGGGCTGAAGCTTTCTTT. J is TRBJ1-1 and V is TRBV29-1; tentative D call: TRBD1 (5 bases). The V end lost 1 base, the J end lost 6 bases, and 18 bases lay between the germline ends. The CDR3 totals 15 residues. Germline V gene data show CDR1 as SQVTM and CDR2 as ANQGSEA. Complete variable domain (other parts from reference TRBV29-1 and TRBJ1-1): SAVISQKPSRDICQRGTSLTIQCQVDSQVTMMFWYRQQPGQSLTLIATANQGSEATYESGFVIDKFPISRPNLTFSTLTVSNMSPEDSSIYLCSVEVARGPWAEAFFGQGTRLTVV.

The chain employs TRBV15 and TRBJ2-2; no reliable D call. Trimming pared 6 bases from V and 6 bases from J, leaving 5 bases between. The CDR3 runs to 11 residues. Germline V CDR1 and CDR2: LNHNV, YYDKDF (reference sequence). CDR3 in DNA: TGTGCCACCAGAGGACCCGGGGAGCTGTTTTTT. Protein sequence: CATRGPGELFF. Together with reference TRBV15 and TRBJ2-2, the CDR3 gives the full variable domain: DAMVIQNPRYQVTQFGKPVTLSCSQTLNHNVMYWYQQKSSQAPKLLFHYYDKDFNNEADTPDNFQSRRPNTSFCFLDIRSPGLGDTAMYLCATRGPGELFFGEGSRLTVL.

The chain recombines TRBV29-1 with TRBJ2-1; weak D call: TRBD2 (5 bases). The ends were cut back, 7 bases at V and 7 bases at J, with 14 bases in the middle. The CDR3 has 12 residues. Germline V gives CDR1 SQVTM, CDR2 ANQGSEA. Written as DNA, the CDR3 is TGCAGCGCCGGAGCAGGCGGGAATGAGCAGTTCTTC. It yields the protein CSAGAGGNEQFF.

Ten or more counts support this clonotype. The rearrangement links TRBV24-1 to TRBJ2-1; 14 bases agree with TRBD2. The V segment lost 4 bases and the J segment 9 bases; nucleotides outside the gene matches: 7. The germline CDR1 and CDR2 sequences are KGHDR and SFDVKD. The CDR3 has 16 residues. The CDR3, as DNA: TGTGCCACCAGTGACCGGGGACTAGCGGGAGTCTCTGAGCAGTTCTTC. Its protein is CATSDRGLAGVSEQFF.

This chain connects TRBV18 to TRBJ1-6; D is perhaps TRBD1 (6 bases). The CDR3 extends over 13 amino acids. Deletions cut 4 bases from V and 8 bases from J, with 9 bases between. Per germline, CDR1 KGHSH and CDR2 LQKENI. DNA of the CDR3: TGTGCCAGCTCACGGGCAGGGGATTCACCCCTCCACTTT. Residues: CASSRAGDSPLHF.

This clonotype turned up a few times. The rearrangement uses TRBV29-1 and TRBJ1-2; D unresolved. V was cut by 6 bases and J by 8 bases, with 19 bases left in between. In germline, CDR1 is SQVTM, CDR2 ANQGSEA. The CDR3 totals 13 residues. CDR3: CSVEWEALGGYTF. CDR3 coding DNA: TGCAGCGTGGAGTGGGAGGCCCTTGGCGGCTACACCTTC.

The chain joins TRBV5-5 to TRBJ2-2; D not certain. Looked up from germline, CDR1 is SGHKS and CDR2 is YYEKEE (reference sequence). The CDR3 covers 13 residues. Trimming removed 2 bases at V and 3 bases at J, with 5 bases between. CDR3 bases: TGTGCCAGCAGCTTTTGGGACACCGGGGAGCTGTTTTTT. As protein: CASSFWDTGELFF.

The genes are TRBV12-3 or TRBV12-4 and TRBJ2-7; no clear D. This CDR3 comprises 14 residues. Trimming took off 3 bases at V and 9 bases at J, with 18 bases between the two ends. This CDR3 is CASSLENDLRRQYF. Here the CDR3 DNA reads TGTGCCAGCAGTTTGGAAAATGACCTACGAAGGCAGTACTTC.

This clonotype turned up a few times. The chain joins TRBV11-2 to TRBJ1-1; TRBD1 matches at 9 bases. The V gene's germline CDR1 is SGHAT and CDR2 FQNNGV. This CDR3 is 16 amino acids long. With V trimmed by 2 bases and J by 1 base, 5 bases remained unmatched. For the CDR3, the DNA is TGTGCCAGCAGCTTACAGACAGGGGGTAGGAACACTGAAGCTTTCTTT. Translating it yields CASSLQTGGRNTEAFF.

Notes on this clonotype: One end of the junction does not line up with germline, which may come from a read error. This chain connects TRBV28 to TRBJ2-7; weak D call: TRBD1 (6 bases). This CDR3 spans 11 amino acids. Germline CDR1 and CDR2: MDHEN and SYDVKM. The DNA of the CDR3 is TGTGCCAGCAGTTCCAGACAGGCAAAAGACTTC. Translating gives CASSSRQAKDF.